This TCR beta chain comes out of a study of T cell repertoires in cytomegalovirus infection. Study observations and caveats: Predominance within the ex vivo response was attributable to HLA-C-restricted CMV-specific TCR beta clonotypes.

V lost 5 bases, J lost 0 bases, and 12 bases lay in between. Germline V CDR1 and CDR2: LNHDA, SQIVND (reference sequence). The CDR3 has 15 amino acids. As for this clonotype: Its antigen is unknown.

TCRdb reanalysed the reads using MiXCR and keeps one entry per CDR3 protein. This table has about half a million distinct CDR3 sequences, 33% appearing once. V usage is TRBV19 and J usage is TRBJ2-3; no clear D. The sequence came from a human donor in good health (CMV status not recorded). Some clones in this sample may be carry-over from other donors' samples. The source was cultured PBMCs, collected from culture after CMV antigen stimulation. CDR3 bases: TGTGCCAGTAGTCCAAAGTCGTTAAGCACAGATACGCAGTATTTT. Translation gives CASSPKSLSTDTQYF.